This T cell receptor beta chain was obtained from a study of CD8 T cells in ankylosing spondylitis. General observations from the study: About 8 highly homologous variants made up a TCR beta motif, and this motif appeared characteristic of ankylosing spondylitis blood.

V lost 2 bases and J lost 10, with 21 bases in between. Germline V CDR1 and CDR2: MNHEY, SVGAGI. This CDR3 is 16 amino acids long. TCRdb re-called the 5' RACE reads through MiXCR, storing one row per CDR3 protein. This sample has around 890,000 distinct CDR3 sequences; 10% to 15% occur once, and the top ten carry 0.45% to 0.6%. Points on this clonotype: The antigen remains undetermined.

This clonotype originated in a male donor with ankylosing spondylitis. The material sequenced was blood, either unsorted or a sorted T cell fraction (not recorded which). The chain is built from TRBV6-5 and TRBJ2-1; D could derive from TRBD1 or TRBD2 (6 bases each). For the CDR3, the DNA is TGTGCCAGCAGTTACGGGGGATTAGCGGAGGGGGAGGAGCAGTTCTTC. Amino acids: CASSYGGLAEGEEQFF.